The 27 T cell receptor beta chains below were found in one sample sequenced in a study of cytotoxic CD8 clonotypes in ibrutinib-treated CLL. Using immunoSEQ multiplex PCR, the repertoire was profiled, and TCRdb retains in-frame clones only, with some absent. The table shows tens of thousands of clones, with over 55% occurring only once. The sample in question was PBMCs, obtained after 24 months of ibrutinib treatment. The receptors come from a human donor with chronic lymphocytic leukemia.

The table lists this clone with a few counts. The chain uses TRBV19 and TRBJ1-6; D possibly corresponds to TRBD1 (5 bases). The CDR3 length is 14 residues. V was cut by 3 bases and J by 13 bases, with 16 bases left in between. CDR1 is LNHDA and CDR2 is SQIVND in the germline V gene (reference sequence). The DNA of the CDR3 is TGTGCCAGTAGTATGCAGGAACAGACAGCGCCCCTCCACTTT. As protein: CASSMQEQTAPLHF.

The sample holds a few counts of this clone. V usage is TRBV5-1 and J usage is TRBJ2-6, with D tentatively TRBD1 (5 bases). The CDR3 runs to 18 residues. CDR1 and CDR2 (germline): SGHRS, YFSETQ. Trimming pared 5 bases from V and 4 bases from J, leaving 22 bases between. The CDR3 here is CASSPSRVPGRGANVLTF. CDR3 in DNA: TGCGCCAGCAGTCCCTCTCGCGTCCCAGGGCGCGGGGCCAACGTCCTGACTTTC.

This clone has more than one count but fewer than ten. This chain joins TRBV27 and TRBJ1-2; no clear D gene. The CDR3 runs to 13 residues. Between the trimmed V and J ends, which lost 0 bases and 5 bases, there was a span of 7 bases. CDR1 and CDR2 (germline): MNHEY, SMNVEV (reference sequence). CDR3 DNA: TGTGCCAGCAGTTTATCGATAGGATATGGCTACACCTTC. Amino acids: CASSLSIGYGYTF.

The rearrangement joins TRBV18 to TRBJ2-5; D may be TRBD1 (7 bases). Germline CDR1 is KGHSH and CDR2 is LQKENI. CDR3 length: 15 amino acids. With 3 bases removed from V and 1 base from J, the gap between germline ends came to 12 bases. In nucleotides, the CDR3 is TGTGCCAGCTCACCCCGGGGGACAGCCCAAGAGACCCAGTACTTC. It encodes CASSPRGTAQETQYF.

This chain connects TRBV5-4 to TRBJ1-2; TRBD1 matches 9 bases. Germline V gene lookup returns CDR1 SGHNT and CDR2 YYREEE (reference sequence). V was pared by 1 base and J by 0 bases, with 7 bases of the junction left unmatched. This CDR3 has 17 amino acids. The CDR3 sequence: CASSLPQQGAANYGYTF. The DNA for the CDR3 is TGTGCCAGCAGCTTGCCCCAACAGGGGGCGGCTAACTATGGCTACACCTTC. The full variable domain, its missing parts supplied by reference TRBV5-4 and TRBJ1-2, is ETGVTQSPTHLIKTRGQQVTLRCSSQSGHNTVSWYQQALGQGPQFIFQYYREEENGRGNFPPRFSGLQFPNYSSELNVNALELDDSALYLCASSLPQQGAANYGYTFGSGTRLTVV.

CDR3 in amino acids: CASSPYFGLAGVSEQFF. The CDR3 nucleotides are TGTGCCAGCAGCCCCTACTTTGGACTAGCGGGAGTTTCTGAGCAGTTCTTC. The V and J genes are TRBV11-2 and TRBJ2-1; 13 bases are shared with TRBD2. This CDR3 has 17 residues. V was pared by 5 bases and J by 9 bases, with 13 bases of the junction left unmatched. Germline V gene lookup returns CDR1 SGHAT and CDR2 FQNNGV.

V is TRBV5-1 and J is TRBJ1-5, with D tentatively TRBD1 (6 bases). Germline V gives CDR1 SGHRS, CDR2 YFSETQ. There are 15 residues in the CDR3. V was shortened by 1 base and J by 4 bases, with 12 bases between the two germline ends. The CDR3 DNA is TGCGCCAGCAGCTTGACGGACAGCCGAAATCAGCCCCAGCATTTT. It is translated as CASSLTDSRNQPQHF.

This sequence joins TRBV6-5 and TRBJ2-1; D is perhaps TRBD1 (6 bases). CDR1 and CDR2 (germline): MNHEY, SVGAGI. The CDR3 is made up of 13 amino acids. V dropped 5 bases and J dropped 9 bases, with 14 bases sitting between them. The DNA of the CDR3 is TGTGCCAGCAGTACTACAGGGATGGGTGAGCAGTTCTTC. This encodes CASSTTGMGEQFF.

The genes are TRBV5-1 and TRBJ2-3; D is possibly TRBD1 or TRBD2 (5 bases each). Germline V gene data show CDR1 as SGHRS and CDR2 as YFSETQ. There are 16 residues in the CDR3. V lost 1 base and J 5 bases, leaving 17 bases between the germline ends. For the CDR3, the DNA is TGCGCCAGCAGCTTGCGGGGCAGCGGCAGTGGAGATACGCAGTATTTT. Its translation: CASSLRGSGSGDTQYF.

This chain joins TRBV18 and TRBJ2-7; D possibly corresponds to TRBD1 (6 bases). The CDR3 runs to 14 residues. Germline CDR1 and CDR2: KGHSH and LQKENI. V was cut by 3 bases and J by 0 bases, with 9 bases left in between. This chain's CDR3 is CASSPRGASYEQYF. The CDR3 DNA reads TGTGCCAGCTCACCCAGGGGAGCCTCCTACGAGCAGTACTTC.

The chain links TRBV5-4 to TRBJ1-3; 7 bases match TRBD1. This CDR3 has 16 residues. Trimming took 4 bases from V and 0 from J; bases not matched to a gene: 7. Per the germline V gene, CDR1 is SGHNT and CDR2 is YYREEE (reference sequence). The CDR3 protein is CASSTTGQRSGNTIYF. CDR3 nucleotide sequence: TGTGCCAGCAGCACTACGGGACAGCGCTCTGGAAACACCATATATTTT.

With respect to this clone: It differs at one base from a far larger clone, so likely a read error. This chain connects TRBV27 to TRBJ1-6, with D unclear. V shed 2 bases and J shed 7 bases, with 15 bases lying between them. Germline V gene lookup returns CDR1 MNHEY and CDR2 SMNVEV (reference sequence). The CDR3 extends over 16 amino acids. CDR3 region: CASSLGSKRWNSPLHF. The CDR3 DNA is TGTGCCAGCAGTTTAGGGTCGAAGAGGTGGAATTCACCCCTCCACTTT.

As concerns this clone: One end of the junction fails to match germline, which may point to a read error. This rearrangement joins TRBV7-8 to TRBJ2-5; D is ambiguous. CDR3 size: 11 residues. Germline assignment: CDR1 SGHVS and CDR2 FQNEAQ. CDR3 DNA sequence: TGTGCCAGCAGTTTAGTGGAGACCCAGTACTTC. It encodes CASSLVETQYF.

This chain joins TRBV14 and TRBJ1-6; no firm D call. CDR3 length: 14 residues. In germline, CDR1 is SGHDN, CDR2 FVKESK. V lost 4 bases and J 6 bases, leaving 10 bases between the germline ends. As DNA, the CDR3 is TGTGCCAGCAGCCCGCTTTTGGGTAATTCACCCCTCCACTTT. Its translation is CASSPLLGNSPLHF. The variable domain in full, completed from reference TRBV14 and TRBJ1-6, reads EAGVTQFPSHSVIEKGQTVTLRCDPISGHDNLYWYRRVMGKEIKFLLHFVKESKQDESGMPNNRFLAERTGGTYSTLKVQPAELEDSGVYFCASSPLLGNSPLHFGNGTRLTVT.

The gene calls are TRBV2 and TRBJ2-7; either TRBD1 or TRBD2 may supply D (5 bases each). The germline V and J ends were trimmed by 4 bases and 2 bases, with 12 bases remaining between them. There are 14 residues in the CDR3. Germline assignment: CDR1 SNHLY and CDR2 FYNNEI. The DNA for the CDR3 is TGTGCCAGCAGTGGTCCGGGGCCCCCCTACGAGCAGTACTTC. Protein: CASSGPGPPYEQYF.

The chain employs TRBV15 and TRBJ2-1; possibly TRBD2 for D (6 bases). Trimming stripped 1 base from V and 0 bases from J, with 10 bases between. The CDR3 has 16 residues. Germline V gene lookup returns CDR1 LNHNV and CDR2 YYDKDF (reference sequence). CDR3 nucleotides: TGTGCCACCAGCAGAGCGGAGGGAACCTCCTACAATGAGCAGTTCTTC. This encodes CATSRAEGTSYNEQFF.

A few counts support this clone. The gene calls are TRBV12-2 and TRBJ2-7. TRBV12-2 is a listed pseudogene. The CDR3 has 13 residues. The CDR3 spells CASRSGLDSEQYV. The DNA of the CDR3 is TGTGCAAGTCGCTCAGGACTCGACAGCGAGCAGTACGTC.

This clone was detected a few times. The chain has TRBV2 and TRBJ1-2; D unresolved. This CDR3 has 13 residues. Germline V gene sequence: CDR1 SNHLY, CDR2 FYNNEI. The V gene lost 4 bases and the J gene lost 7 bases, with 13 bases spanning the gap. The CDR3, as DNA: TGTGCCAGCAGTGTGGGCAATTCCCCTGGCTACACCTTC. It encodes CASSVGNSPGYTF.

This clone turned up a few times. The gene calls are TRBV19 and TRBJ2-5, with D possibly TRBD2 on 6 matching bases. CDR1 is LNHDA, CDR2 SQIVND, per germline (reference sequence). CDR3 length: 13 residues. The V gene lost 10 bases and the J gene lost 5 bases, with 17 bases spanning the gap. The CDR3, as DNA: TGTGCCATTTCCCAGGTTCGGGGGGAGACCCAGTACTTC. It is translated as CAISQVRGETQYF.

The chain couples TRBV5-1 to TRBJ2-3; D is possibly TRBD2 (5 bases). Between the trimmed V and J ends, which lost 6 bases and 1 base, there was a span of 15 bases. In germline, CDR1 is SGHRS, CDR2 YFSETQ. CDR3 length equals 15 residues. As DNA, the CDR3 is TGCGCCAGCAACTCCGGGGTCCGGGGCACAGATACGCAGTATTTT. The encoded protein is CASNSGVRGTDTQYF. The full variable domain, rest sourced from reference TRBV5-1 and TRBJ2-3, is KAGVTQTPRYLIKTRGQQVTLSCSPISGHRSVSWYQQTPGQGLQFLFEYFSETQRNKGNFPGRFSGRQFSNSRSEMNVSTLELGDSALYLCASNSGVRGTDTQYFGPGTRLTVL.

This clone was seen more than once but under ten times. This rearrangement joins TRBV18 to TRBJ1-6, with a possible D match to TRBD1 (5 bases). The CDR3 length is 16 residues. Germline-derived CDR1 and CDR2 are KGHSH and LQKENI. Trimming left V 4 bases short and J 0 bases short, with 10 bases between. As DNA, the CDR3 is TGTGCCAGCTCACGTGGGGGAGGCTCCTATAATTCACCCCTCCACTTT. Translation: CASSRGGGSYNSPLHF.

The chain carries TRBV5-1 and TRBJ2-2; no clear D gene. The CDR3 is 14 residues long. V lost 1 base and J lost 4, with 8 bases in between. Germline CDR1 and CDR2: SGHRS and YFSETQ. CDR3 bases: TGCGCCAGCAGCTTGATAGCTCGCACCGGGGAGCTGTTTTTT. Translation gives CASSLIARTGELFF.

There are a few counts of this clone. V is TRBV5-1 and J is TRBJ1-6; TRBD1 matches 7 bases. CDR3 length: 14 amino acids. V lost 5 bases and J lost 7; bases outside the gene matches: 6. Germline V gene data show CDR1 as SGHRS and CDR2 as YFSETQ. CDR3 sequence reads: CASRPDRANSPLHF. DNA of the CDR3: TGCGCCAGCAGACCCGACAGGGCCAATTCACCCCTCCACTTT. Full variable domain (missing parts from reference TRBV5-1 and TRBJ1-6): KAGVTQTPRYLIKTRGQQVTLSCSPISGHRSVSWYQQTPGQGLQFLFEYFSETQRNKGNFPGRFSGRQFSNSRSEMNVSTLELGDSALYLCASRPDRANSPLHFGNGTRLTVT.

This chain links TRBV7-9 with TRBJ1-2; D unclear. The germline V gene encodes CDR1 SEHNR and CDR2 FQNEAQ (reference sequence). Trimming pared 6 bases from V and 6 bases from J, leaving 14 bases between. This CDR3 contains 13 residues. The CDR3 region has the DNA TGTGCCAGCAGACAAGCTGAGTTTAATGGCTACACCTTC. It translates to CASRQAEFNGYTF.

This rearrangement joins TRBV4-2 to TRBJ2-7; tentatively, D is TRBD1 (6 bases). Germline V lookup: CDR1 LGHNA, CDR2 YNFKEQ. Trimming left V 0 bases short and J 0 bases short, with 9 bases between. The CDR3 totals 15 residues. The CDR3: CASSQEGASSYEQYV. DNA of the CDR3: TGTGCCAGCAGCCAAGAGGGGGCCAGCTCCTACGAGCAGTACGTC.

J is TRBJ2-3 and V is TRBV6-6; 7 bases are shared with TRBD1. The CDR3 totals 15 residues. The germline CDR1 and CDR2 sequences are MNHNY and SVGAGI (reference sequence). V lost 6 bases and J lost 0; bases outside the gene matches: 6. DNA of the CDR3: TGTGCCAGCAGGAACAGGGGTTTTAGCACAGATACGCAGTATTTT. Its translation is CASRNRGFSTDTQYF.

This clone was seen more than once but under ten times. This rearrangement joins TRBV6-5 to TRBJ1-2; TRBD1 matches at 7 bases. V was clipped by 6 bases and J by 3 bases; unmatched bases: 4. This CDR3 has 13 amino acids. Germline CDR1 is MNHEY and CDR2 is SVGAGI. CDR3 protein: CASSRDRYYGYTF. CDR3 DNA sequence: TGTGCCAGCAGCCGGGACAGATACTATGGCTACACCTTC.